The subject of this entry is one T cell receptor beta chain. The germline gives CDR1 MNHEY, CDR2 SVGEGT. The CDR3 covers 16 residues. Deletions cut 6 bases from V and 2 bases from J, with 18 bases between. The sample comes from a study of blood T cell repertoires in COVID-19. Turning to the study itself: From the United States, Italy and Spain came samples of acute and convalescent COVID-19.

Method: immunoSEQ multiplex PCR; TCRdb's copy keeps in-frame clones and lacks some. Among more than 150,000 clones listed, around 85% were seen once. The source of this sequence is a woman aged 80 or over with acute or convalescent COVID-19. The sequencing sample was made of peripheral blood. The rearrangement uses TRBV6-2 or TRBV6-3 and TRBJ2-3; D remains ambiguous. The CDR3 sequence: CASSPLRGGFTDTQYF. Here the CDR3 DNA reads TGTGCCAGCAGCCCCCTTCGTGGCGGTTTCACAGATACGCAGTATTTT.